In this sample, the clone carrying this T cell receptor beta chain turned up many times. Losses at the gene ends were 4 bases for V and 7 bases for J; bases not matched to a gene: 9. Germline loops: CDR1 SGHAT, CDR2 FQNNGV. The CDR3 extends over 15 amino acids. This entry is derived from a study of T cells in Graves' hyperthyroidism and ophthalmopathy. In the study overall: Upon initial diagnosis and before any treatment, peripheral blood was collected.

RNA transcripts were the template for amplifying TCR beta CDR3 regions. The HTBI primer set drove a first-round RT-PCR of the TCR CDR3. MiXCR, run by TCRdb on the multiplex PCR reads, gives a single entry per CDR3 protein. The sample has about 590,000 distinct CDR3 sequences, roughly 14% seen once; the top ten hold roughly 7.3%. Exclusion of a patient resulted from uncontrolled infection, other autoimmune disease, pregnancy or lactation. Fresh 10 ml peripheral blood yielded PBMCs. The chain carries TRBV11-2 and TRBJ2-7, with 11 bases aligning to TRBD2. Sequenced input: blood. This sequence was found in a woman in her twenties or thirties with Graves' hyperthyroidism. The CDR3 region has the DNA TGTGCCAGCAGCTCCATTGCTAGCGGGAGGTTTGAGCAGTACTTC. It codes for CASSSIASGRFEQYF.